The 28 T cell receptor beta chains below were found in one sample sequenced in a study of shared clonotypes between healthy human individuals. Here immunoSEQ multiplex PCR was the method, and the copy in TCRdb shows in-frame clones only, minus some. The sample includes 2 million to 3 million clones, approximately 94% of them seen just once. The sequenced sample was naive CD4+ T cells from PBMCs. Subset of the sample: CD45RA+ positively selected. The receptors stem from a young man in good health. Some clones in this sample may be carry-over from other donors' samples.

Of note for this clone: Other DNA variants within this sample encode the same CDR3. CDR3 protein: CASSQGLAGGGEQFF. The CDR3 nucleotides are TGCGCCAGCAGCCAAGGACTAGCGGGAGGGGGTGAGCAGTTCTTC. The V gene is TRBV4-1, the J gene TRBJ2-1; 14 bases map to TRBD2. The CDR3 is 15 residues long. CDR1 is MGHRA and CDR2 is YSYEKL in the germline V gene. V shed 1 base and J 9 bases; nucleotides not matched to a gene: 2.

This clone was recorded only once. The chain is built from TRBV4-2 and TRBJ2-1, with a tentative D call TRBD2 (6 bases). The CDR3 is made up of 15 amino acids. Germline CDR1 and CDR2: LGHNA and YNFKEQ. The V end was cut by 0 bases, the J end by 7 bases, with 13 bases between. The CDR3 is CASSQENGRKNEQFF. Written as DNA, the CDR3 is TGTGCCAGCAGCCAAGAGAACGGGAGAAAGAATGAGCAGTTCTTC.

The V gene is TRBV19, the J gene TRBJ1-4; the match to TRBD1 covers 8 bases. Looked up from germline, CDR1 is LNHDA and CDR2 is SQIVND (reference sequence). J gave up 7 bases and V 9 bases, and 16 bases lay outside the gene matches. The CDR3 runs to 16 residues. CDR3 amino acids: CASGQGAVPSGEKLFF. CDR3 DNA: TGTGCCAGCGGGCAGGGGGCAGTGCCAAGTGGTGAAAAACTGTTTTTT.

The chain is built from TRBV27 and TRBJ2-7; no clear D. Per the germline V gene, CDR1 is MNHEY and CDR2 is SMNVEV (reference sequence). The V end lost 5 bases, the J end lost 4 bases, and 15 bases lay between the germline ends. This CDR3 is built from 14 residues. Here the CDR3 reads CASSINPVGYEQYF. CDR3 DNA sequence: TGTGCCAGCAGTATAAACCCGGTGGGGTACGAGCAGTACTTC.

This chain uses TRBV28 with TRBJ2-2, with no clear D. This CDR3 spans 15 amino acids. CDR1 is MDHEN and CDR2 is SYDVKM in the germline V gene. V dropped 8 bases and J dropped 2 bases, with 15 bases sitting between them. CDR3 bases: TGTGCCAGCTTCTCGTCCACACCAAACACCGGGGAGCTGTTTTTT. Its translation is CASFSSTPNTGELFF.

V usage is TRBV4-1 and J usage is TRBJ2-3, with 7 positions matching TRBD1. The CDR3 is 17 residues long. V shed 4 bases and J 2 bases; nucleotides not matched to a gene: 12. Looked up from germline, CDR1 is MGHRA and CDR2 is YSYEKL. This chain's CDR3 is CASSRLPTGEFTDTQYF. The CDR3 bases are TGCGCCAGCAGCCGCTTACCAACAGGGGAGTTCACAGATACGCAGTATTTT.

The chain has TRBV5-5 and TRBJ2-7; D not certain. This CDR3 is 14 amino acids long. Germline values: CDR1 SGHKS, CDR2 YYEKEE (reference sequence). V shed 2 bases and J shed 3 bases, with 12 bases lying between them. CDR3 in DNA: TGTGCCAGCAGCTTTTCCTACGGTAACTACGAGCAGTACTTC. This gives the protein CASSFSYGNYEQYF. The whole variable domain, remainder taken from reference TRBV5-5 and TRBJ2-7, is DAGVTQSPTHLIKTRGQQVTLRCSPISGHKSVSWYQQVLGQGPQFIFQYYEKEERGRGNFPDRFSARQFPNYSSELNVNALLLGDSALYLCASSFSYGNYEQYFGPGTRLTVT.

The J gene is TRBJ2-1, the V gene TRBV5-1; a possible D gene is TRBD1 (5 bases). The CDR3 runs 14 residues. Germline V lookup: CDR1 SGHRS, CDR2 YFSETQ. V was clipped by 0 bases and J by 6 bases, with 10 bases between them. CDR3 loop: CASSLDVGVNEQFF. The CDR3 DNA follows: TGCGCCAGCAGCTTGGATGTAGGGGTCAATGAGCAGTTCTTC.

The chain combines TRBV18 with TRBJ2-7; 8 bases match TRBD2. V was clipped by 0 bases and J by 6 bases; unmatched bases: 7. Germline V lookup: CDR1 KGHSH, CDR2 LQKENI. The CDR3 extends over 15 amino acids. The CDR3 is CASSPPGLGASEQYF. CDR3 DNA: TGTGCCAGCTCACCACCGGGACTAGGGGCGTCCGAGCAGTACTTC.

The chain has TRBV19 and TRBJ2-6, with TRBD1 as a possible D gene (6 bases). V dropped 6 bases and J dropped 4 bases, with 16 bases sitting between them. CDR1 LNHDA and CDR2 SQIVND come from the germline V gene (reference sequence). This CDR3 is built from 16 residues. The CDR3 bases are TGTGCCAGTAGACCTCGTACAGGGCTAGGGGCCAACGTCCTGACTTTC. The encoded protein is CASRPRTGLGANVLTF.

The V call is TRBV5-1, the J call TRBJ2-4; D is possibly TRBD2 (6 bases). Trimming removed 4 bases at V and 2 bases at J, with 22 bases between. The CDR3 is 18 residues long. Germline V gives CDR1 SGHRS, CDR2 YFSETQ. The CDR3 region has the DNA TGCGCCAGCAGCCCAAAGCTGGCGGGGACCTGGACCAAAAACATTCAGTACTTC. Its translation is CASSPKLAGTWTKNIQYF.

The chain links TRBV10-3 to TRBJ2-5; D is undetermined. The CDR3 is 14 residues long. The ends were cut back, 4 bases at V and 4 bases at J, with 13 bases in the middle. In germline, CDR1 is ENHRY, CDR2 SYGVKD. The DNA of the CDR3 is TGTGCCATCAGTGGAAAGGATTTGGGAGAGACCCAGTACTTC. Its protein is CAISGKDLGETQYF.

This clone has more than one count but fewer than ten. The same CDR3 arises from other DNA sequences in this sample as well. CDR3 in DNA: TGTGCCAGCAGCCTCGGGACAGTGAACACTGAAGCTTTCTTT. It codes for CASSLGTVNTEAFF. This chain links TRBV7-3 with TRBJ1-1; TRBD1 matches 7 bases. CDR1 is SGHTA and CDR2 is FQGTGA in the germline V gene. The CDR3 has 14 residues. V shed 5 bases and J 0 bases; nucleotides not matched to a gene: 3.

The chain combines TRBV29-1 with TRBJ1-4; tentative D call: TRBD1 (5 bases). V was cut by 6 bases and J by 7 bases, with 15 bases left in between. Germline V CDR1 and CDR2: SQVTM, ANQGSEA. This CDR3 region has 13 residues. CDR3 nucleotides: TGCAGCGTCGGAAGGGGTATCGGTGAAAAACTGTTTTTT. It is translated as CSVGRGIGEKLFF.

For this clone: Within the sample, other DNA sequences also encode this same CDR3. The V call is TRBV11-2, the J call TRBJ2-1; D is ambiguous. This CDR3 spans 13 amino acids. Germline assignment: CDR1 SGHAT and CDR2 FQNNGV. The germline V and J ends were trimmed by 1 base and 4 bases, with 5 bases remaining between them. CDR3 DNA sequence: TGTGCCAGCAGCTTAGGGCTATACAATGAGCAGTTCTTC. Protein sequence: CASSLGLYNEQFF.

The CDR3 coding sequence is TGCAGCGTTGCGGATCTATCTAACTATGGCTACACCTTC. Protein: CSVADLSNYGYTF. The rearrangement links TRBV29-1 to TRBJ1-2; D not resolved. This CDR3 comprises 13 residues. Trimming removed 4 bases from V and 0 bases from J, with 9 bases in between. Looked up from germline, CDR1 is SQVTM and CDR2 is ANQGSEA.

V gene TRBV2 combines with J gene TRBJ2-7; D is ambiguous. The germline V gene encodes CDR1 SNHLY and CDR2 FYNNEI. V was pared by 2 bases and J by 4 bases, with 6 bases between. The CDR3 has 12 amino acids. The CDR3 DNA follows: TGTGCCAGCAGTGAATTCCCTTACGAGCAGTACTTC. Amino acids: CASSEFPYEQYF.

J is TRBJ1-5 and V is TRBV7-2, with unresolved D. V dropped 4 bases and J dropped 1 base, with 8 bases sitting between them. Germline CDR1 and CDR2: SGHTA and FQGNSA. This CDR3 is 14 amino acids long. The CDR3 loop reads CASSYRSSNQPQHF. The DNA of the CDR3 is TGTGCCAGCAGCTATCGATCGAGCAATCAGCCCCAGCATTTT.

A word on this clone: The same CDR3 also results from other DNA sequences found in this sample. This chain joins TRBV18 and TRBJ1-4; 7 nucleotides align to TRBD1. The CDR3 has 14 residues. V was pared by 1 base and J by 8 bases, with 4 bases of the junction left unmatched. Germline V gene data show CDR1 as KGHSH and CDR2 as LQKENI. Here the CDR3 reads CASSPRQGEEKLFF. The CDR3 DNA reads TGTGCCAGCTCACCACGCCAGGGGGAGGAAAAACTGTTTTTT.

Regarding this clone: This specimen includes other DNA sequences encoding the same CDR3. The chain recombines TRBV15 with TRBJ1-1; D gene unclear. Trimming pared 0 bases from V and 5 bases from J, leaving 4 bases between. Germline loops: CDR1 LNHNV, CDR2 YYDKDF (reference sequence). The CDR3 length is 12 residues. DNA for the CDR3: TGTGCCACCAGCAGAGATAGTACTGAAGCTTTCTTT. It yields the protein CATSRDSTEAFF.

The CDR3 DNA reads as TGTGCCAGTAGTCGGCATTTTAGTGGGGACTACGAGCAGTACTTC. It yields the protein CASSRHFSGDYEQYF. V usage is TRBV19 and J usage is TRBJ2-7; D remains ambiguous. V was cut by 5 bases and J by 3 bases, with 17 bases left in between. The CDR3 runs to 15 residues. In germline, CDR1 is LNHDA, CDR2 SQIVND (reference sequence).

The chain has TRBV27 and TRBJ1-1; D is possibly TRBD1 (5 bases). Germline V gene lookup returns CDR1 MNHEY and CDR2 SMNVEV (reference sequence). Trimming left V 7 bases short and J 1 base short, with 13 bases between. The CDR3 has 14 residues. In DNA form, the CDR3 reads TGTGCCAGCATAAGGTGGGGGAAGAACACTGAAGCTTTCTTT. This translates into CASIRWGKNTEAFF.

This rearrangement joins TRBV9 to TRBJ2-7; D is unresolved. The CDR3 has 11 amino acids. V lost 4 bases, J lost 5 bases, and 7 bases lay in between. The germline V gene has CDR1 SGDLS and CDR2 YYNGEE. CDR3 in amino acids: CASSPPDEQYF. For the CDR3, the DNA is TGTGCCAGCAGCCCCCCTGACGAGCAGTACTTC.

On this clone itself: Other nucleotide sequences in the sample specify the same CDR3. The chain carries TRBV5-1 and TRBJ2-7; D remains unclear. CDR1 SGHRS and CDR2 YFSETQ come from the germline V gene. The CDR3 has 12 amino acids. With 0 bases removed from V and 5 bases from J, the gap between germline ends came to 6 bases. The CDR3 DNA reads as TGCGCCAGCAGCTTGGGCGGACACGAGCAGTACTTC. This encodes CASSLGGHEQYF.

The chain combines TRBV11-3 with TRBJ2-3; D possibly corresponds to TRBD1 (6 bases). V dropped 4 bases and J dropped 3 bases, with 11 bases sitting between them. The CDR3 has 14 amino acids. The germline V gene has CDR1 SGHNT and CDR2 YENEEA. This CDR3 is CASSYGQPTDTQYF. The CDR3 DNA sequence: TGTGCCAGCAGCTATGGACAGCCGACAGATACGCAGTATTTT.

The chain has TRBV4-3 and TRBJ2-1, with D possibly being TRBD2 (5 bases). V lost 1 base and J 5 bases, leaving 12 bases between the germline ends. The length of the CDR3 is 15 residues. Germline CDR1 and CDR2: LGHNA and YSLEER. The CDR3 DNA is TGCGCCAGCAGCCAAGTCGCTAGCAGGAACAATGAGCAGTTCTTC. This encodes CASSQVASRNNEQFF.

The V gene is TRBV7-2, the J gene TRBJ2-1, with 9 bases fitting TRBD1. Germline assignment: CDR1 SGHTA and CDR2 FQGNSA. Unmatched junction bases numbered 11, after V lost 4 bases and J lost 4 bases. The CDR3 is made up of 17 amino acids. This chain's CDR3 is CASSSQSPGQGYNEQFF. The CDR3 nucleotides read TGTGCCAGCAGCTCACAATCTCCGGGACAGGGTTACAATGAGCAGTTCTTC.

This clone was found once. The chain has TRBV6-1 and TRBJ1-1, with no clear D. The germline gives CDR1 MNHNS, CDR2 SASEGT. CDR3 length: 13 residues. V was clipped by 7 bases and J by 0 bases, with 9 bases between them. Here the CDR3 reads CASTIGLNTEAFF. The CDR3 DNA reads TGTGCCAGCACCATCGGATTGAACACTGAAGCTTTCTTT.